This T cell receptor (beta chain) was captured in a study of regulatory T cells in long-lasting Graves disease. The time point here: persistent/refractory GD, antithyroid drugs over 5 years with positive TRAb. There was RNA extracted from PBMCs, and the TCR library was made from it. Overall study results and limits: Peripheral blood alone, not thyroid tissue, underwent study. Newly diagnosed patients had higher TCR diversity than persistent Graves' patients did.

V lost 5 bases and J 9 bases, leaving 7 bases between the germline ends. The CDR3 consists of 10 residues. Germline V gene data show CDR1 as SGHTA and CDR2 as FQGNSA. Sequencing libraries for TCR beta were prepared with iRepertoire HTBI primers and Arm-PCR of CDR3 regions. A single record per CDR3 protein comes from TCRdb applying MiXCR to the multiplex PCR reads. This table has 400,000 to 500,000 distinct CDR3 sequences, under 25% appearing once. This clonotype was detected ten times or more. What it recognizes is unknown. The V gene is TRBV7-2, the J gene TRBJ1-1; no clear D gene. Sequenced here: peripheral blood mononuclear cells (PBMCs), sampled when the disease was refractory, from a patient treated with antithyroid drugs. This TCR derives from a female donor with Graves disease. CDR3 region: CASSGEKAFF. CDR3 bases: TGTGCCAGCAGCGGGGAGAAAGCTTTCTTT. The whole variable domain, filled in from reference TRBV7-2 and TRBJ1-1, reads GAGVSQSPSNKVTEKGKDVELRCDPISGHTALYWYRQSLGQGLEFLIYFQGNSAPDKSGLPSDRFSAERTGGSVSTLTIQRTQQEDSAVYLCASSGEKAFFGQGTRLTVV.